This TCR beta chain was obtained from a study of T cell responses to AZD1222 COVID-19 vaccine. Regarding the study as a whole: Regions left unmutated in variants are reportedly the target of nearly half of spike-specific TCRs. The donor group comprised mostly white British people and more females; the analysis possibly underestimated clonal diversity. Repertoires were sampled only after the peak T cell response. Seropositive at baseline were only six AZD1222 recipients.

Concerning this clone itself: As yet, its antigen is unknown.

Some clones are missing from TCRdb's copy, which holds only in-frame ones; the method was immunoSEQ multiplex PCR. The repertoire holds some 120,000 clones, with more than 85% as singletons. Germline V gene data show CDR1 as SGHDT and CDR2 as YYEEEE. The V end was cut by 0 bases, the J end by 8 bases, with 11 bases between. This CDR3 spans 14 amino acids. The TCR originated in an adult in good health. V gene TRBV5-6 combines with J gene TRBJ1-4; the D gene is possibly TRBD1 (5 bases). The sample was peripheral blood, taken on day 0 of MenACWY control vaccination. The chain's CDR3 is CASSLGRGWEKLFF. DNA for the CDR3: TGTGCCAGCAGCTTGGGTCGGGGCTGGGAAAAACTGTTTTTT.